Sequencing of this T cell receptor (beta chain) was carried out in a study of T cells in Graves' hyperthyroidism and ophthalmopathy. As for the study in general: Peripheral blood was collected at initial diagnosis, before any treatment.

CDR3 length: 15 amino acids. Germline assignment: CDR1 SNHLY and CDR2 FYNNEI. The V end was cut by 0 bases, the J end by 2 bases, with 7 bases between. At least ten counts were recorded for this clonotype. Antigen specificity is unknown. Study observations and caveats: Clonotypes that were expanded in thyroid above 0.001 mostly appeared in blood too.

TCR beta CDR3 region amplification was performed from RNA transcripts. TCR CDR3 regions were first amplified by RT-PCR with HTBI primers. One entry per CDR3 protein results from TCRdb running MiXCR on the multiplex PCR reads. In the table there are around 300,000 distinct CDR3 sequences, around 13% of which are singletons. Sample: blood. The receptor's source is a woman aged 40-49 years with Graves' hyperthyroidism. The chain carries TRBV2 and TRBJ2-2, with D unclear. The CDR3 DNA sequence: TGTGCCAGCAGTGAAGCCACCTCTAACACCGGGGAGCTGTTTTTT. Protein product: CASSEATSNTGELFF.